The 24 T cell receptor beta chains presented below share a single source sample, sequenced in a study of neoadjuvant anti-PD-1 for oral cavity cancer. Some clones are missing from TCRdb's copy, which holds only in-frame ones; the method was immunoSEQ multiplex PCR. The profile shows 30,000 to 35,000 clones, roughly 89% of them singletons. This specimen consisted of PBMCs, obtained before nivolumab (anti-PD-1) treatment. The receptors come from a person aged 40 to 85 with oral cavity squamous cell carcinoma.

The chain carries TRBV6-6 and TRBJ2-2; a possible D gene is TRBD1 (6 bases). V was clipped by 6 bases and J by 5 bases, with 19 bases between them. Germline V gives CDR1 MNHNY, CDR2 SVGAGI (reference sequence). This CDR3 contains 16 residues. CDR3 amino acids: CASSSDRFGVTGELFF. The CDR3 DNA follows: TGTGCCAGCAGCTCCGACAGGTTCGGAGTGACCGGGGAGCTGTTTTTT.

V gene TRBV7-9 combines with J gene TRBJ2-3; D gene unclear. Trimming removed 5 bases from V and 2 bases from J, with 14 bases in between. Germline V CDR1 and CDR2: SEHNR, FQNEAQ (reference sequence). The CDR3 covers 15 residues. This CDR3 reads CASSPKLRYTDTQYF. The CDR3 coding sequence is TGTGCCAGCAGCCCTAAACTGCGGTACACAGATACGCAGTATTTT.

The rearrangement links TRBV9 to TRBJ2-7, with D possibly TRBD2 on 6 matching bases. The V end lost 0 bases, the J end lost 7 bases, and 14 bases lay between the germline ends. CDR3 size: 14 residues. Germline V CDR1 and CDR2: SGDLS, YYNGEE. The CDR3 is CASSVGPGRPEQYF. The CDR3 bases are TGTGCCAGCAGCGTAGGGCCAGGGAGGCCTGAGCAGTACTTC.

The chain uses TRBV10-3 and TRBJ1-1; a weak D match, TRBD1 (6 bases). V lost 10 bases and J lost 1, with 13 bases in between. CDR3 length: 13 residues. CDR1 ENHRY and CDR2 SYGVKD come from the germline V gene. The CDR3 loop reads CATSDSQNTEAFF. The CDR3 nucleotides are TGTGCCACCTCGGACAGCCAGAACACTGAAGCTTTCTTT.

The chain uses TRBV7-2 and TRBJ1-2; 10 bases match TRBD1. The CDR3 runs 16 residues. Trimming cost V 4 bases and J 3 bases; bases outside gene matches: 8. Germline CDR1 is SGHTA and CDR2 is FQGNSA. The CDR3 DNA follows: TGTGCCAGCAGCTACTCCGGGACAGGGGACCACTATGGCTACACCTTC. Encoded protein: CASSYSGTGDHYGYTF.

The V gene is TRBV5-4, the J gene TRBJ2-3, with D tentatively TRBD2 (6 bases). Deletions cut 0 bases from V and 1 base from J, with 9 bases between. Germline assignment: CDR1 SGHNT and CDR2 YYREEE (reference sequence). This CDR3 contains 15 residues. The CDR3 is CASSLDPGGTDTQYF. CDR3 nucleotide sequence: TGTGCCAGCAGCTTGGATCCGGGGGGCACAGATACGCAGTATTTT. Full variable domain (outside the CDR3, taken from reference TRBV5-4 and TRBJ2-3): ETGVTQSPTHLIKTRGQQVTLRCSSQSGHNTVSWYQQALGQGPQFIFQYYREEENGRGNFPPRFSGLQFPNYSSELNVNALELDDSALYLCASSLDPGGTDTQYFGPGTRLTVL.

This clone was found once. The rearrangement uses TRBV12-5 and TRBJ2-7; 9 bases are a match to TRBD1. J was trimmed by 4 bases and V by 10 bases; bases with no gene match: 5. The CDR3 is 12 residues long. Germline CDR1 reads LGHNT; CDR2 reads FRNRAP. The CDR3 nucleotides are TGTGCTACGGGACAGGGCCTATACGAGCAGTACTTC. This sequence encodes CATGQGLYEQYF.

This chain connects TRBV11-1 to TRBJ2-3; 10 bases match TRBD1. The CDR3 length is 15 residues. Germline trimming cut 3 bases from V and 3 bases from J; bases unmatched to any gene: 3. Germline V lookup: CDR1 SGHAT, CDR2 FQDESV (reference sequence). The CDR3 bases are TGTGCCAGCAGCTTCGGGACAGGGGCAACAGATACGCAGTATTTT. Translating it yields CASSFGTGATDTQYF.

The gene calls are TRBV5-8 and TRBJ1-4, with D perhaps matching TRBD1 (6 bases). CDR1 SGHTS and CDR2 YDEGEE come from the germline V gene. The V and J ends lost 6 bases and 4 bases respectively, with 19 bases between them. The CDR3 spans 16 residues. Here the CDR3 reads CASTPAGAGNNEKLFF. The CDR3 nucleotides are TGTGCCAGCACCCCGGCAGGGGCAGGGAATAATGAAAAACTGTTTTTT.

The chain carries TRBV15 and TRBJ2-5; D is perhaps TRBD1 (6 bases). V lost 6 bases to trimming and J lost 5 bases, with 13 bases between them. CDR3 size: 13 residues. Germline-derived CDR1 and CDR2 are LNHNV and YYDKDF (reference sequence). This chain's CDR3 is CATRIRGRETQYF. Here the CDR3 DNA reads TGTGCCACCAGGATCAGGGGACGGGAGACCCAGTACTTC.

This sequence joins TRBV2 and TRBJ1-4, with D hard to call. Per the germline V gene, CDR1 is SNHLY and CDR2 is FYNNEI. The CDR3 runs to 11 residues. V was cut by 3 bases and J by 8 bases, with 4 bases left in between. The CDR3 DNA reads as TGTGCCAGCAGTGAGGTCGAAAAACTGTTTTTT. Residues: CASSEVEKLFF.

The chain couples TRBV18 to TRBJ1-1; 7 nucleotides agree with TRBD1. The length of the CDR3 is 13 residues. The V gene end was trimmed by 3 bases and the J gene end by 4 bases; junction bases not matched to a gene: 2. The germline V gene encodes CDR1 KGHSH and CDR2 LQKENI. The CDR3 DNA sequence: TGTGCCAGCTCACCCCAGGGGGGCACTGAAGCTTTCTTT. Residues: CASSPQGGTEAFF.

V gene TRBV6-1 combines with J gene TRBJ2-1; D uncertain. Per the germline V gene, CDR1 is MNHNS and CDR2 is SASEGT. Trimming took off 4 bases at V and 1 base at J, with 11 bases between the two ends. The CDR3 has 15 residues. CDR3 sequence: CASSALTVSYNEQFF. In DNA, the CDR3 is TGTGCCAGCAGTGCGCTGACTGTATCCTACAATGAGCAGTTCTTC.

This clone came up once. This chain joins TRBV11-1 and TRBJ2-2; D not resolved. Deletions cut 2 bases from V and 3 bases from J, with 4 bases between. This CDR3 is built from 13 residues. The germline gives CDR1 SGHAT, CDR2 FQDESV (reference sequence). DNA of the CDR3: TGTGCCAGCAGCTTACTCGACACCGGGGAGCTGTTTTTT. This codes for CASSLLDTGELFF.

The V gene is TRBV10-3, the J gene TRBJ2-5; 10 bases are a match to TRBD2. V shed 0 bases, J shed 4 bases, and the junction held 5 bases outside the gene matches. From germline, CDR1 is ENHRY and CDR2 SYGVKD. CDR3 length: 16 residues. The CDR3 here is CAISESKRGGSETQYF. CDR3 bases: TGTGCCATCAGTGAGTCTAAGCGGGGGGGCTCAGAGACCCAGTACTTC.

This clone was found once. The CDR3 loop is CASSSTVLSGNTIYF. The CDR3 DNA reads as TGTGCCAGCAGCTCAACAGTGCTCTCTGGAAACACCATATATTTT. The chain couples TRBV11-2 to TRBJ1-3, with unresolved D. The V gene lost 4 bases and the J gene lost 0 bases, with 10 bases spanning the gap. The CDR3 is 15 residues long. CDR1 is SGHAT, CDR2 FQNNGV, per germline. Based on the CDR3 plus reference TRBV11-2 and TRBJ1-3, the full variable domain is EAGVAQSPRYKIIEKRQSVAFWCNPISGHATLYWYQQILGQGPKLLIQFQNNGVVDDSQLPKDRFSAERLKGVDSTLKIQPAKLEDSAVYLCASSSTVLSGNTIYFGEGSWLTVV.

V gene TRBV25-1 combines with J gene TRBJ2-6; weak D call: TRBD1 (6 bases). Germline CDR1 MGHDK, CDR2 SYGVNS. Trimming pared 3 bases from V and 0 bases from J, leaving 15 bases between. The CDR3 contains 18 residues. The CDR3 nucleotides read TGTGCCAGCAGTGATAATTGGTCAGGGGACTCTGGGGCCAACGTCCTGACTTTC. The encoded protein is CASSDNWSGDSGANVLTF.

This clone was seen a handful of times. This chain links TRBV11-2 with TRBJ1-1, with D tentatively TRBD1 (6 bases). CDR1 and CDR2 from the germline V gene are SGHAT and FQNNGV. There are 16 residues in the CDR3. Trimming took 0 bases from V and 0 from J, leaving 11 bases between them. This CDR3 is CASSLEFGQMNTEAFF. For the CDR3, the DNA is TGTGCCAGCAGCTTAGAATTTGGACAGATGAACACTGAAGCTTTCTTT.

The chain uses TRBV7-2 and TRBJ2-3; 9 bases are a match to TRBD2. The CDR3 runs 15 residues. V lost 2 bases to trimming and J lost 1 base; unmatched junction nucleotides: 1. Germline assignment: CDR1 SGHTA and CDR2 FQGNSA. CDR3 nucleotide sequence: TGTGCCAGCAGCTTAATAGCGGGGGGCACAGATACGCAGTATTTT. Translating gives CASSLIAGGTDTQYF.

This clone was seen a single time. The chain joins TRBV11-3 to TRBJ1-1; tentatively, D is TRBD1 (5 bases). V was pared by 3 bases and J by 3 bases, with 8 bases between. The CDR3 contains 13 residues. Germline assignment: CDR1 SGHNT and CDR2 YENEEA. The CDR3 coding sequence is TGTGCCAGCAGCTTTGCACAGGACACTGAAGCTTTCTTT. Encoded protein: CASSFAQDTEAFF.

The chain joins TRBV5-1 to TRBJ2-6, with 12 bases aligning to TRBD1. V was clipped by 4 bases and J by 4 bases; unmatched bases: 9. CDR3 length: 18 amino acids. Germline V gene lookup returns CDR1 SGHRS and CDR2 YFSETQ. CDR3 bases: TGCGCCAGCAGCCCTTCCGGGACAGGGGGCTCCGGGGCCAACGTCCTGACTTTC. This gives the protein CASSPSGTGGSGANVLTF.

The CDR3 DNA sequence: TGTGCCAGCAGCCAACTGGGACAGACGAACACTGAAGCTTTCTTT. It yields the protein CASSQLGQTNTEAFF. V gene TRBV14 combines with J gene TRBJ1-1; 7 positions agree with TRBD1. The V segment lost 2 bases and the J segment 1 base; nucleotides outside the gene matches: 4. CDR3 length: 15 residues. Germline V lookup: CDR1 SGHDN, CDR2 FVKESK.

The chain uses TRBV5-6 and TRBJ1-1; D perhaps matches TRBD1 (6 bases). The CDR3 runs 14 residues. Per germline, CDR1 SGHDT and CDR2 YYEEEE. V was clipped by 0 bases and J by 1 base, with 7 bases between them. DNA of the CDR3: TGTGCCAGCAGCTTGGGGGGACAGAACACTGAAGCTTTCTTT. This gives the protein CASSLGGQNTEAFF.

V usage is TRBV27 and J usage is TRBJ2-6; D unresolved. CDR1 and CDR2 (germline): MNHEY, SMNVEV (reference sequence). Trimming pared 5 bases from V and 5 bases from J, leaving 22 bases between. The CDR3 is 18 residues long. CDR3 coding DNA: TGTGCCAGCAGTGTGTTCATCTGGCTACAAAGTCGGGCCAACGTCCTGACTTTC. Translation: CASSVFIWLQSRANVLTF.